Included here is one TCR beta chain sequence, with context. Its target is not known. Germline lookup yields CDR1 SGHRS and CDR2 YFSETQ. This CDR3 contains 14 residues. Trimming took 3 bases from V and 6 from J, leaving 14 bases between them. Since all of the isolated RNA was reverse transcribed, expressed TCRB transcripts were what got sequenced. Libraries were prepared by immunoSEQ multiplex PCR; TCRdb keeps only in-frame clonotypes and omits some of them. Among 250,000 to 300,000 clones listed, roughly 24% were seen once. The sample comes from a study of beta chain features in type 1 diabetes. Study information: Taken together, all samples contributed 107,917,701 examined sorted cells.

Notes on the study in general: Shorter TCRB CDR3s, moderately but significantly so, marked every one of the four CD4+ subsets in Type 1 diabetes patients.

Sequenced input: naive CD4+ T cells from blood. This clonotype was sampled from a woman aged 25 to 45 with type 1 diabetes. V gene TRBV5-1 combines with J gene TRBJ2-3, with D possibly TRBD1 on 6 matching bases. The CDR3 reads CASSSPNQGDTQYF. Written as DNA, the CDR3 is TGCGCCAGCAGCTCACCGAATCAGGGGGATACGCAGTATTTT.